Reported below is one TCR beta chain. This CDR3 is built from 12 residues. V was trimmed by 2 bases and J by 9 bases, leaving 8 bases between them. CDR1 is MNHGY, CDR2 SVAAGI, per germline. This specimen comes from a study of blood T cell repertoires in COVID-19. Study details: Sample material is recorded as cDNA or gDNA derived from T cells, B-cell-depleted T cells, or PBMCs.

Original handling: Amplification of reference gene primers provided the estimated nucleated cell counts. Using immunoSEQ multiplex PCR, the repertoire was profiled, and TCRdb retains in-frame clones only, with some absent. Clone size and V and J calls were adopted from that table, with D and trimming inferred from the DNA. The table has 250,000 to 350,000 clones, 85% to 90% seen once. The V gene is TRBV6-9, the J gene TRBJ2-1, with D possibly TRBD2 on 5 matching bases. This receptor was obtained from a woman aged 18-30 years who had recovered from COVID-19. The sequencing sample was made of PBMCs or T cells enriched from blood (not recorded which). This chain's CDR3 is CASSYQLVEQFF. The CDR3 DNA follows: TGTGCCAGCAGTTATCAACTAGTTGAGCAGTTCTTC.